The rows below give T cell receptor beta chains drawn from one sample of a study of T-cell memory formation after mild COVID-19. TCRdb called the 5' RACE reads again in MiXCR, with one record for every CDR3 protein. In the table there are about 410,000 distinct CDR3 sequences, under 25% of which are singletons. The sample comprised PBMCs or a T cell subset sorted from them (not recorded which). Receptors originate from an adult woman who had mild COVID-19 (a few samples of this study predate the infection). Cell type and time point are not known. Both conserved end residues are part of each CDR3. D genes are given only for firm matches. Rows give clone size only sometimes, using once, few, many, or a class for an expanded clone.

D,size,V,J,DNA,CDR3
NA,few,TRBV6-5,TRBJ1-1,TGTGCCAGCAGTACAGGAGGGCGCACTGAAGCTTTCTTT,CASSTGGRTEAFF
NA,NA,TRBV5-4,TRBJ2-1,TGTGCCAGCAGCTTCAGGGGTCTTTCCTACAATGAGCAGTTCTTC,CASSFRGLSYNEQFF
TRBD1,NA,TRBV4-1,TRBJ1-5,TGCGCCAGCAGCCAGTATCCGGGACAGGCGAACCAGCCCCAGCATTTT,CASSQYPGQANQPQHF
TRBD2,few,TRBV12-3/TRBV12-4,TRBJ2-3,TGTGCCAGCAGTTTCCGGCTAGCGGGGGGGACAGATACGCAGTATTTT,CASSFRLAGGTDTQYF
TRBD1,NA,TRBV10-3,TRBJ1-2,TGTGCCATCAGTGCACAGGGGATCCTCTATGGCTACACCTTC,CAISAQGILYGYTF
NA,few,TRBV7-9,TRBJ2-2,TGTGCCTTGGCGGTCACCGGGGAGCTGTTTTTT,CALAVTGELFF
NA,few,TRBV7-3,TRBJ2-2,TGTGCCAGCAGCTTGGACAGAGCAATGGACACCGGGGAGCTGTTTTTT,CASSLDRAMDTGELFF
TRBD2,NA,TRBV7-9,TRBJ2-3,TGTGCCAGCTTCCAGCGGGGGCCTATTAGCACAGATACGCAGTATTTT,CASFQRGPISTDTQYF
NA,NA,TRBV10-3,TRBJ2-3,TGTGCCATCAGCAGCTCGACCGGGACCCCCCGTGCTACGCAGTATTTT,CAISSSTGTPRATQYF
TRBD1,NA,TRBV6-5,TRBJ1-2,TGTGCCAGCAGTTACTCGATGACAGGGGGCGACTATGGCTACACCTTC,CASSYSMTGGDYGYTF
NA,NA,TRBV7-9,TRBJ2-2,TGTGCCAGCAGCTTAGCCCTCGCCGCCACCGGGGAGATGTTTTTT,CASSLALAATGEMFF
NA,NA,TRBV5-1,TRBJ2-1,TGCGCCAGCACCCCGGGCCGAAGCTCCTACAATGAGCAGTTCTTC,CASTPGRSSYNEQFF
NA,many,TRBV4-3,TRBJ2-1,TGCGCCAGCAGCCAAGATCTTCGCTACAATGAGCAGTTCTTC,CASSQDLRYNEQFF
NA,few,TRBV7-3,TRBJ2-7,TGTGCCAGCCTTTTACCAGGGACGGGGGACGCCTACGAGCAGTACTTC,CASLLPGTGDAYEQYF
NA,few,TRBV9,TRBJ1-4,TGTGCCAGCAGCGTGAGACAGGCTGGTGAAAAACTGTTTTTT,CASSVRQAGEKLFF
TRBD1,NA,TRBV5-1,TRBJ2-7,TGCGCCAGCAGTTCGGGACAGGGGGCGAGCTCCTACGAGCAGTACTTC,CASSSGQGASSYEQYF
TRBD1,NA,TRBV10-3,TRBJ2-7,TGTGCCATCGGGACAGCGAAAGTAGGGCAGTACTTC,CAIGTAKVGQYF
TRBD1,NA,TRBV9,TRBJ1-1,TGTGCCAGCAGCGTGTATCCAGGGGGCATCACTGAAGCTTTCTTT,CASSVYPGGITEAFF
NA,NA,TRBV30,TRBJ2-7,TGTGCCTGGAGTAGACAAGGGAAGCCCTACGAGCAGTACTTC,CAWSRQGKPYEQYF
TRBD2,NA,TRBV5-8,TRBJ2-5,TGTGCCAGCAGCCCCGGGGAGGGCGAAGAGACCCAGTACTTC,CASSPGEGEETQYF